This T cell receptor (beta chain) was retrieved from a study of blood T cell repertoires in COVID-19. Study in general: Acute and convalescent COVID-19 specimens originated in the United States, Italy and Spain. In each case, the material was cDNA or gDNA derived from T cells, B-cell-depleted T cells, or PBMCs.

In the study's own analysis: Amplification of reference gene primers provided the estimated nucleated cell counts. Profiling relied on immunoSEQ multiplex PCR, and the TCRdb table lists in-frame clones only, not all of them. V, J and clone size are taken as reported in that table, and D and trimming were inferred from the DNA itself. The table lists roughly 340,000 clones, 90% to 95% of them singletons. Per germline, CDR1 LGHNT and CDR2 FRNRAP. There are 15 residues in the CDR3. The V end lost 0 bases, the J end lost 1 base, and 7 bases lay between the germline ends. This TCR came from a woman aged 18-29 years who had recovered from COVID-19. What was sequenced was peripheral blood. The chain links TRBV12-5 to TRBJ1-5; D not certain. CDR3 in DNA: TGTGCTAGTGGTTTGGTACCGGGGAGCAATCAGCCCCAGCATTTT. Its protein is CASGLVPGSNQPQHF.